The subject of this entry is one T cell receptor (beta chain). The junction had 8 bases not matched to a gene; V was cut back by 7 bases and J by 6 bases. CDR1 is SEHNR, CDR2 FQNEAQ, per germline (reference sequence). The CDR3 covers 14 residues. The data were taken from a study of shared clonotypes between healthy human individuals. Assay: immunoSEQ multiplex PCR; the TCRdb copy retains only in-frame clones and omits some. The sample has 2 million to 3 million clones; approximately 93% are singletons. The TCR sequence derives from a man between 18 and 29 years old in good health. Some clones in this sample may be carry-over from other donors' samples. V and J are TRBV7-9 and TRBJ1-3, with 8 bases lining up with TRBD1. Material for sequencing was naive CD4+ T cells from PBMCs. Subset given: CD45RA+ positively selected. The CDR3 DNA sequence: TGTGCCAGCAAAAAGGACAGGGTGGAAAACACCATATATTTT. Encoded protein: CASKKDRVENTIYF.